The present T cell receptor (beta chain) was sequenced within a study of blood T cell repertoires in COVID-19. The cohort comprised adults aged 18 to 89 years residing in approximately 25 US areas. Assay: immunoSEQ multiplex PCR; the TCRdb copy retains only in-frame clones and omits some. Of under 450,000 clones listed, roughly 90% are singletons. V lost 6 bases to trimming and J lost 4 bases; unmatched junction nucleotides: 8. The CDR3 length is 15 residues. Germline lookup yields CDR1 MNHEY and CDR2 SVGAGI. J is TRBJ1-5 and V is TRBV6-5, with TRBD1 matching 8 bases. The TCR was taken from a woman aged 25-40 years who had recovered from COVID-19. The sample was PBMCs or T cells enriched from blood (not recorded which). CDR3 protein: CASSPRQGWNQPQHF. CDR3 DNA: TGTGCCAGCAGCCCCCGACAGGGGTGGAATCAGCCCCAGCATTTT.